The 30 T cell receptor beta chains below come from one sample, sequenced in a study of cytomegalovirus exposure and HLA in healthy donors. Vbeta (60) and Jbeta (13) primers were used in the PCR. Produced via immunoSEQ multiplex PCR; TCRdb's table is partial and in-frame only. The top ten clones hold roughly 0.7% of a sample with approximately 150,000 clones, around 79% of them seen once. Material for sequencing was PBMCs. The receptors originated from a male donor in good health and CMV-seronegative.

The chain employs TRBV9 and TRBJ2-1; 8 positions agree with TRBD2. Unmatched junction bases numbered 13, after V lost 4 bases and J lost 7 bases. The CDR3 consists of 16 residues. CDR1 is SGDLS and CDR2 is YYNGEE in the germline V gene. The CDR3 bases are TGTGCCAGCAGCCCTGGGGGACTAGTGGTAGGGAATGAGCAGTTCTTC. Amino acid sequence: CASSPGGLVVGNEQFF.

The V call is TRBV27, the J call TRBJ2-7; 9 bases agree with TRBD1. The CDR3 has 15 residues. The germline CDR1 and CDR2 sequences are MNHEY and SMNVEV (reference sequence). The V gene end was trimmed by 4 bases and the J gene end by 2 bases; junction bases not matched to a gene: 6. The CDR3 protein is CASSSPGQGTYEQYF. The DNA of the CDR3 is TGTGCCAGCAGTTCCCCGGGACAGGGCACCTACGAGCAGTACTTC.

This rearrangement joins TRBV7-2 to TRBJ2-7; 9 bases fit TRBD2. With V trimmed by 6 bases and J by 3 bases, 9 bases remained unmatched. This CDR3 region has 15 residues. Germline V gene sequence: CDR1 SGHTA, CDR2 FQGNSA. The CDR3: CASRPIPAGGYEQYF. The CDR3 coding sequence is TGTGCCAGCAGGCCCATACCAGCGGGGGGCTACGAGCAGTACTTC.

The rearrangement joins TRBV13 to TRBJ2-1; D is possibly TRBD2 (6 bases). V lost 8 bases to trimming and J lost 5 bases, with 13 bases between them. CDR1 PRHDT and CDR2 FYEKMQ come from the germline V gene (reference sequence). This CDR3 has 13 residues. The CDR3 is CASWRVGHNEQFF. DNA for the CDR3: TGTGCCAGCTGGAGGGTGGGGCACAATGAGCAGTTCTTC.

The chain is built from TRBV4-1 and TRBJ2-3; 8 bases line up with TRBD2. The length of the CDR3 is 14 residues. Germline-derived CDR1 and CDR2 are MGHRA and YSYEKL. V gave up 6 bases and J gave up 2 bases; unmatched junction bases: 4. This CDR3 is CASSVAGFTDTQYF. The CDR3 nucleotides read TGCGCCAGCAGTGTAGCGGGATTCACAGATACGCAGTATTTT.

The CDR3 bases are TGTGCCAGCAGCTTTCGAGGCCCAGAAGCTTTCTTT. Residues: CASSFRGPEAFF. The chain carries TRBV11-2 and TRBJ1-1; D remains ambiguous. Germline CDR1 is SGHAT and CDR2 is FQNNGV. The CDR3 spans 12 residues. V was pared by 3 bases and J by 8 bases, with 10 bases between.

This chain links TRBV30 with TRBJ2-1; D might be TRBD2 (6 bases). CDR1 and CDR2 (germline): GTSNPN, SVGIG (reference sequence). Trimming left V 5 bases short and J 10 bases short, with 21 bases between. This CDR3 has 14 residues. The CDR3 reads CAWDPGLGIGEQFF. The CDR3 region has the DNA TGTGCCTGGGACCCGGGACTGGGCATCGGGGAGCAGTTCTTC.

The chain uses TRBV29-1 and TRBJ2-7; possibly TRBD1 for D (5 bases). Trimming removed 8 bases from V and 6 bases from J, with 17 bases in between. Germline lookup yields CDR1 SQVTM and CDR2 ANQGSEA. The CDR3 loop spans 12 amino acids. This CDR3 is CSSQAQGGEQYF. CDR3 nucleotides: TGCAGCTCCCAAGCCCAGGGTGGCGAGCAGTACTTC.

The sample holds one count of this clone. One junction end does not reproduce the germline sequence, and a read error may be involved. Distinct nucleotide sequences in the sample also encode this CDR3. The V and J genes are TRBV11-2 and TRBJ2-5, with D maybe TRBD2 (6 bases). This CDR3 contains 15 residues. Germline assignment: CDR1 SGHAT and CDR2 FQNNGV. CDR3 in DNA: TGCGCCAGCAGCTTTGGACCCGGGAGTAGCGAGACCCAGTACTTC. It yields the protein CASSFGPGSSETQYF.

The CDR3: CASSVSGTGDYEQYF. The CDR3 DNA follows: TGTGCCAGCAGTGTGAGTGGGACAGGGGACTACGAGCAGTACTTC. The genes are TRBV6-5 and TRBJ2-7; 10 bases agree with TRBD1. Trimming took 5 bases from V and 3 from J; bases not matched to a gene: 7. Germline assignment: CDR1 MNHEY and CDR2 SVGAGI. This CDR3 comprises 15 residues.

J is TRBJ1-5 and V is TRBV30; tentatively, D is TRBD1 (6 bases). Germline loops: CDR1 GTSNPN, CDR2 SVGIG (reference sequence). The length of the CDR3 is 14 residues. The V end lost 0 bases, the J end lost 5 bases, and 11 bases lay between the germline ends. CDR3 DNA sequence: TGTGCCTGGAGTGTACAGGGTGATTATCAGCCCCAGCATTTT. The encoded protein is CAWSVQGDYQPQHF.

The chain employs TRBV10-3 and TRBJ1-5, with 7 nucleotides matching TRBD1. The J segment lost 5 bases and the V segment lost 6 bases, leaving 7 bases of the junction unmatched. The CDR3 has 14 residues. Per the germline V gene, CDR1 is ENHRY and CDR2 is SYGVKD. The CDR3 loop reads CAISTGDPYQPQHF. DNA of the CDR3: TGTGCCATCAGCACAGGGGACCCATATCAGCCCCAGCATTTT.

This chain links TRBV27 with TRBJ2-5; 10 bases match TRBD1. The germline V gene encodes CDR1 MNHEY and CDR2 SMNVEV (reference sequence). V shed 2 bases, J shed 5 bases, and the junction held 5 bases outside the gene matches. The CDR3 contains 15 residues. CDR3 in amino acids: CASSLIGQGVETQYF. The CDR3 DNA sequence: TGTGCCAGCAGTTTAATTGGACAGGGGGTGGAGACCCAGTACTTC.

The V call is TRBV7-2, the J call TRBJ2-1, with TRBD1 identical over 9 bases. Trimming cost V 5 bases and J 4 bases; bases outside gene matches: 6. Germline V lookup: CDR1 SGHTA, CDR2 FQGNSA. The CDR3 loop spans 15 amino acids. Written as DNA, the CDR3 is TGTGCCAGCAGCAAGGACAGGGGAGTTTACAATGAGCAGTTCTTC. It is translated as CASSKDRGVYNEQFF.

The chain is built from TRBV4-3 and TRBJ2-3; the D is unclear. CDR1 and CDR2 (germline): LGHNA, YSLEER. This CDR3 spans 13 amino acids. Trimming took 0 bases from V and 8 from J, leaving 9 bases between them. DNA for the CDR3: TGCGCCAGCAGCCAAGAACGAGCGTCTACGCAGTATTTT. The encoded protein is CASSQERASTQYF.

The V and J genes are TRBV18 and TRBJ1-5; perhaps TRBD1 as D (6 bases). V lost 6 bases to trimming and J lost 2 bases, with 8 bases between them. The CDR3 is 13 amino acids. Germline values: CDR1 KGHSH, CDR2 LQKENI. The CDR3 nucleotides read TGTGCCAGCTCTCGACAGGGCAATCAGCCCCAGCATTTT. This codes for CASSRQGNQPQHF.

The chain is built from TRBV4-3 and TRBJ1-3; possible D gene TRBD1, 5 bases. The germline gives CDR1 LGHNA, CDR2 YSLEER. V was shortened by 3 bases and J by 4 bases, with 13 bases between the two germline ends. The CDR3 totals 15 residues. The CDR3, as DNA: TGCGCCAGCAGCCAGATAGGGGCGTCCGGAAACACCATATATTTT. This gives the protein CASSQIGASGNTIYF.

V usage is TRBV15 and J usage is TRBJ2-5; TRBD2 is a possible D gene (5 bases). V was shortened by 0 bases and J by 5 bases, with 10 bases between the two germline ends. Germline V lookup: CDR1 LNHNV, CDR2 YYDKDF (reference sequence). The CDR3 consists of 14 residues. Here the CDR3 reads CATSRDEGLETQYF. CDR3 bases: TGTGCCACCAGCAGAGATGAGGGCCTCGAGACCCAGTACTTC.

This clone was picked up a small number of times. The genes are TRBV7-9 and TRBJ1-1, with 8 bases fitting TRBD1. The germline CDR1 and CDR2 sequences are SEHNR and FQNEAQ (reference sequence). The CDR3 covers 14 residues. V shed 3 bases and J 4 bases; nucleotides not matched to a gene: 4. In DNA form, the CDR3 reads TGTGCCAGCAGCTTGGCAGGGGGCCCCACTGAAGCTTTCTTT. Translated: CASSLAGGPTEAFF.

This chain links TRBV7-2 with TRBJ1-2; D unresolved. The V and J ends lost 0 bases and 2 bases respectively, with 10 bases between them. Germline CDR1 SGHTA, CDR2 FQGNSA. The CDR3 contains 15 residues. In DNA form, the CDR3 reads TGTGCCAGCAGCTTAGCCGGGGTGGGGAACTATGGCTACACCTTC. This translates into CASSLAGVGNYGYTF.

The V call is TRBV19, the J call TRBJ1-6; the D gene is possibly TRBD1 (5 bases). Germline values: CDR1 LNHDA, CDR2 SQIVND (reference sequence). The V end lost 3 bases, the J end lost 5 bases, and 8 bases lay between the germline ends. The CDR3 covers 14 residues. The CDR3 loop reads CASSIQTDNSPLHF. CDR3 sequence (DNA): TGTGCCAGTAGTATCCAGACAGATAATTCACCCCTCCACTTT.

This clone showed up just once. J is TRBJ2-1 and V is TRBV11-2, with TRBD1 matching over 9 bases. The junction had 4 bases not matched to a gene; V was cut back by 1 base and J by 9 bases. This CDR3 has 14 residues. Germline CDR1 and CDR2: SGHAT and FQNNGV. The CDR3 DNA reads as TGTGCCAGCAGCTTAGGTAGGACAGGGGTTGAGCAGTTCTTC. This gives the protein CASSLGRTGVEQFF.

The V and J genes are TRBV2 and TRBJ2-3, with 9 bases identical to TRBD2. The ends lost 2 bases at V and 0 bases at J; junction bases unmatched: 18. Germline CDR1 and CDR2: SNHLY and FYNNEI. The CDR3 length is 21 residues. CDR3: CASSEQAASGVFSASTDTQYF. Written as DNA, the CDR3 is TGTGCCAGCAGTGAACAAGCCGCTAGCGGGGTGTTTTCGGCTAGCACAGATACGCAGTATTTT.

V usage is TRBV18 and J usage is TRBJ1-6; 8 bases match TRBD1. J lost 8 bases, V lost 6 bases, and 9 bases had no gene match. CDR3 length: 15 residues. Germline CDR1 reads KGHSH; CDR2 reads LQKENI. CDR3 amino acids: CASSVYGTGDSPLHF. The CDR3 DNA reads TGTGCCAGCTCTGTTTACGGGACAGGCGATTCACCCCTCCACTTT.

The CDR3 is CSGQGQETQYF. As DNA, the CDR3 is TGCAGTGGACAGGGACAAGAGACCCAGTACTTC. The J gene is TRBJ2-5, the V gene TRBV20-1; 7 positions agree with TRBD1. The CDR3 sequence is 11 residues long. CDR1 is DFQATT and CDR2 is SNEGSKA in the germline V gene (reference sequence). V was clipped by 7 bases and J by 2 bases; unmatched bases: 1.

The chain combines TRBV9 with TRBJ1-2; D ambiguous. From germline, CDR1 is SGDLS and CDR2 YYNGEE. The CDR3 totals 14 residues. The V gene lost 0 bases and the J gene lost 2 bases, with 8 bases spanning the gap. CDR3 sequence reads: CASSVGEVNYGYTF. The CDR3 DNA reads as TGTGCCAGCAGCGTAGGGGAGGTGAACTATGGCTACACCTTC.

About this clone itself: The junction shows a germline mismatch at one end, possibly a read error. The CDR3 nucleotides read TGCAGTGCTCCGCACCGGGACAGAGACCTCTTC. Translating it yields CSAPHRDRDLF. The chain couples TRBV20-1 to TRBJ2-1; 7 nucleotides match TRBD1. This CDR3 region has 11 residues. Germline CDR1 and CDR2: DFQATT and SNEGSKA (reference sequence).

This clone occurred a few times. The chain is built from TRBV16 and TRBJ2-7, with 13 bases identical to TRBD2. The CDR3 length is 17 residues. J gave up 5 bases and V 1 base, and 8 bases lay outside the gene matches. CDR1 KGHSY and CDR2 FQNENV come from the germline V gene. The CDR3 loop is CASSQYAGTSGVNEQYF. The DNA for the CDR3 is TGTGCCAGCAGCCAATATGCCGGGACTAGCGGGGTCAACGAGCAGTACTTC.

Only one count was recorded for this clone. The chain uses TRBV19 and TRBJ2-7, with TRBD2 matching over 13 bases. Trimming at V came to 1 base and at J to 6 bases, leaving 9 bases not matched to a gene. Germline V CDR1 and CDR2: LNHDA, SQIVND (reference sequence). This CDR3 has 17 amino acids. CDR3 nucleotides: TGTGCCAGTAGTATAGGCTCCGGGACTAGCGGGATTGGCGAGCAGTACTTC. It codes for CASSIGSGTSGIGEQYF.

The chain links TRBV7-6 to TRBJ1-1, with D perhaps TRBD1 (6 bases). The CDR3 contains 16 residues. Trimming removed 1 base from V and 0 bases from J, with 12 bases in between. The V gene's germline CDR1 is SGHVS and CDR2 FNYEAQ. For the CDR3, the DNA is TGTGCCAGCAGCTTAGGTGGGGGCCGGATGAACACTGAAGCTTTCTTT. The encoded protein is CASSLGGGRMNTEAFF.